The T cell receptor beta chain under discussion was sequenced for a study of blood T cells in healthy people across ages. The germline V gene has CDR1 MNHNS and CDR2 SASEGT. There are 16 residues in the CDR3. J was trimmed by 7 bases and V by 4 bases; bases with no gene match: 13. PBMCs, at least 7 million per sample, were isolated. The study's findings and limits: Expanded clonotype shifts may have been confounded, as the donors had an unknown CMV status. Estimates based on one million T cells were treated as lower bounds.

Of note for this clonotype: Antigen unknown.

Primers used in a second PCR of about 6 to 11 cycles were a sample-barcoded 5' primer and a J-beta primer mix. Each of the samples gave a minimum of 2.5 million paired-end reads that contained CDR3. TCRdb processed the 5' RACE reads anew with MiXCR; each CDR3 protein has one entry. Of 730,000 or so distinct CDR3 sequences in the sample, roughly 41% were seen once. The origin of this receptor is a woman aged 55-70 years in good health. The chain links TRBV6-1 to TRBJ1-1; 9 bases agree with TRBD1. The sample taken for sequencing was blood. The CDR3 DNA sequence: TGTGCCAGCAGTGTAGTAACGGGACAGGGCTCTCATGAAGCTTTCTTT. This gives the protein CASSVVTGQGSHEAFF.